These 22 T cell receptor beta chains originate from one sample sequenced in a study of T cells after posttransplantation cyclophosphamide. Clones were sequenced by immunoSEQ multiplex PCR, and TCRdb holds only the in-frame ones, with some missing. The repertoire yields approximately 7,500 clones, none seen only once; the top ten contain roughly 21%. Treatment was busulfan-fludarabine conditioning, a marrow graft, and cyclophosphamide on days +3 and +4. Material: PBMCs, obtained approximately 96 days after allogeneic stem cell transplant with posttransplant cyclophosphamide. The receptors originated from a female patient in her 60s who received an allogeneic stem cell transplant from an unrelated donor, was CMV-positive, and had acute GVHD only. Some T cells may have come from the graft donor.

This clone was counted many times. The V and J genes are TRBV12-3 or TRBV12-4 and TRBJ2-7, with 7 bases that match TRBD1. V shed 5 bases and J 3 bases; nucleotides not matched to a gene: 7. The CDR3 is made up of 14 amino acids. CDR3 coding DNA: TGTGCCAGCAGTCCCTTGGCAGGGGGCTACGAGCAGTACTTC. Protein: CASSPLAGGYEQYF.

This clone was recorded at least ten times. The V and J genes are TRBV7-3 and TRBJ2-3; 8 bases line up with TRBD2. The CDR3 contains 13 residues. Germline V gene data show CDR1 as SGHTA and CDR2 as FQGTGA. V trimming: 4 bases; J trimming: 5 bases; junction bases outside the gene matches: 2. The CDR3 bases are TGTGCCAGCAGCTACGGGGGGGGAGATACGCAGTATTTT. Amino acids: CASSYGGGDTQYF.

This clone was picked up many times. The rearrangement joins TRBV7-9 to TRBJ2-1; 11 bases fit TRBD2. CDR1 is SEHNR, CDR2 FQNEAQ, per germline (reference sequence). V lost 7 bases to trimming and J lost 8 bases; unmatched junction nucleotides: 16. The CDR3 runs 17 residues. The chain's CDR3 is CASTAWGGSGRAHEQFF. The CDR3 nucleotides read TGTGCCAGCACCGCCTGGGGTGGTAGCGGGAGGGCCCATGAGCAGTTCTTC.

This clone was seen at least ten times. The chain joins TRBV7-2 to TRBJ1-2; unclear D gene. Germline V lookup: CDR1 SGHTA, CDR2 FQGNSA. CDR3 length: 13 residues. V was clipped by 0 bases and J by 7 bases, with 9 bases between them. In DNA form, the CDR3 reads TGTGCCAGCAGCTTAGCGGGCGGGGTTGGCTACACCTTC. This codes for CASSLAGGVGYTF.

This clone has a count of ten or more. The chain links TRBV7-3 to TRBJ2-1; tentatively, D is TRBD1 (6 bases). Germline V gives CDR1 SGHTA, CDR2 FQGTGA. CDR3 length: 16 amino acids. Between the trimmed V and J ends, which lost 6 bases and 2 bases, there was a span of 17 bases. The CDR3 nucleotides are TGTGCCAGCAGTTCTACCGGGACACGAACCTACAATGAGCAGTTCTTC. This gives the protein CASSSTGTRTYNEQFF.

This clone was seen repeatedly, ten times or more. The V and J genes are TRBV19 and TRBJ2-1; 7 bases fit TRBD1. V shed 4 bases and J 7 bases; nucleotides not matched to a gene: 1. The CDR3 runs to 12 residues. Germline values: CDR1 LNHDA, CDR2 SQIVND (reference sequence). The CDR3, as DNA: TGTGCCAGTAGTACGACAGGGAATGAGCAGTTCTTC. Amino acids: CASSTTGNEQFF.

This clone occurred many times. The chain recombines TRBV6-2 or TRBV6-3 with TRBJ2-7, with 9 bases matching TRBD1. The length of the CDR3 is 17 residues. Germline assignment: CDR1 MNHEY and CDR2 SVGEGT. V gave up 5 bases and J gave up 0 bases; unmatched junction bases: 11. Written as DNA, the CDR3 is TGTGCCAGCAGTCTACTAGAACCGGGACAGGGCTCCTACGAGCAGTACTTC. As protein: CASSLLEPGQGSYEQYF.

CDR3: CASSWGGLASDTQYF. Written as DNA, the CDR3 is TGTGCCAGCAGTTGGGGGGGACTAGCCTCAGATACGCAGTATTTT. The chain has TRBV27 and TRBJ2-3; TRBD2 aligns across 9 bases. The J segment lost 4 bases and the V segment lost 4 bases, leaving 6 bases of the junction unmatched. This CDR3 has 15 residues. The germline V gene has CDR1 MNHEY and CDR2 SMNVEV (reference sequence).

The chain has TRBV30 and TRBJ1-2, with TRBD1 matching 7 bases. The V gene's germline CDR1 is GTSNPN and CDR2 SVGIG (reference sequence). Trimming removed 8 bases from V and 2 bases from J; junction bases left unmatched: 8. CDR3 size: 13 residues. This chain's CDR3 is CAGNLQGNYGYTF. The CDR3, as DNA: TGTGCCGGTAACTTACAGGGGAACTATGGCTACACCTTC.

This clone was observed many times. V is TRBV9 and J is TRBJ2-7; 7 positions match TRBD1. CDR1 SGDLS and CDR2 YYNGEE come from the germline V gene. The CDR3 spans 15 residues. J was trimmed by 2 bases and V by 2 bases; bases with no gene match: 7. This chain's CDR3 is CASSVATGTAYEQYF. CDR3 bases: TGTGCCAGCAGCGTCGCGACAGGGACAGCCTACGAGCAGTACTTC.

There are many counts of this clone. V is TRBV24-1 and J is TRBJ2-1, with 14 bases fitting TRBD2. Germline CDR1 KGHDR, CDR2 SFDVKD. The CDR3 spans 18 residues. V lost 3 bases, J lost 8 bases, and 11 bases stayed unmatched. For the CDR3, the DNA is TGTGCCACCAGTGATCCGGGGACTAGCGGGAGACTGGGTTATGAGCAGTTCTTC. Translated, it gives CATSDPGTSGRLGYEQFF.

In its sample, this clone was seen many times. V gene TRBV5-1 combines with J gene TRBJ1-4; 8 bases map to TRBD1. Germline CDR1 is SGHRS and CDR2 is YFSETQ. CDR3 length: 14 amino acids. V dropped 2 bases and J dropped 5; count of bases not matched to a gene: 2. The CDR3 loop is CASSLGQGNEKLFF. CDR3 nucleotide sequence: TGCGCCAGCAGCTTAGGACAGGGAAATGAAAAACTGTTTTTT. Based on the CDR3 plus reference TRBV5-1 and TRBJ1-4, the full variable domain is KAGVTQTPRYLIKTRGQQVTLSCSPISGHRSVSWYQQTPGQGLQFLFEYFSETQRNKGNFPGRFSGRQFSNSRSEMNVSTLELGDSALYLCASSLGQGNEKLFFGSGTQLSVL.

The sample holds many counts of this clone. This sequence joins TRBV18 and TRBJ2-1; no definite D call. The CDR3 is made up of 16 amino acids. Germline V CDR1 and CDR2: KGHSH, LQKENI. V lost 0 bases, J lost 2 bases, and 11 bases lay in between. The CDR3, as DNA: TGTGCCAGCTCACCACCGGGCAGTCTGGCCTACAATGAGCAGTTCTTC. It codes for CASSPPGSLAYNEQFF.

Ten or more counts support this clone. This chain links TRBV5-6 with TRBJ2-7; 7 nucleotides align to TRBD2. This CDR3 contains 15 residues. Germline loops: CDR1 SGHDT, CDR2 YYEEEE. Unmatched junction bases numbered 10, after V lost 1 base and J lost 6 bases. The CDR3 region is CASSLSGGSPSEQYF. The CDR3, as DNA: TGTGCCAGCAGCTTGTCCGGCGGGAGCCCTTCCGAGCAGTACTTC.

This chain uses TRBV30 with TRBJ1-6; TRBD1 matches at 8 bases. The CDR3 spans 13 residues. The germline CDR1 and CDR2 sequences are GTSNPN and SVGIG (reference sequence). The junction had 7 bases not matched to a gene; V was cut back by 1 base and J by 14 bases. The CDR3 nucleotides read TGTGCCTGGAGTGCCTCTGTGACAGGGGCCCTCCACTTT. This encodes CAWSASVTGALHF.

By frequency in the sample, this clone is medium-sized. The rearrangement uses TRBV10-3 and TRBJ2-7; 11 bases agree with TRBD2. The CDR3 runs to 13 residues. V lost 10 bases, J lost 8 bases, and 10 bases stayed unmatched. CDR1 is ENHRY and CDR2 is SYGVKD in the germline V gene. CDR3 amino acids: CATLAGGVSKQYF. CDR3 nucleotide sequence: TGTGCCACCCTAGCGGGAGGAGTATCGAAGCAGTACTTC.

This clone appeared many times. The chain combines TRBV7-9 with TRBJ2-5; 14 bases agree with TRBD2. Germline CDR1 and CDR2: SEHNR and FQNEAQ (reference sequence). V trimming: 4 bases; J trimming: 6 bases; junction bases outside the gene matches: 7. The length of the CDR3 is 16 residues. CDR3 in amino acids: CASSSTSGGAGKTQYF. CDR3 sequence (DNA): TGTGCCAGCAGCTCGACTAGCGGGGGGGCCGGAAAGACCCAGTACTTC.

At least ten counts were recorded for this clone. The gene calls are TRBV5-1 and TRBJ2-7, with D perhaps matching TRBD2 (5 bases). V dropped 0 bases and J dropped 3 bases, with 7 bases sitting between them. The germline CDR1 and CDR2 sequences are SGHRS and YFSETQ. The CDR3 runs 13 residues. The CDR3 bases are TGCGCCAGCAGCTTGGACGGGGTCTACGAGCAGTACTTC. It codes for CASSLDGVYEQYF.

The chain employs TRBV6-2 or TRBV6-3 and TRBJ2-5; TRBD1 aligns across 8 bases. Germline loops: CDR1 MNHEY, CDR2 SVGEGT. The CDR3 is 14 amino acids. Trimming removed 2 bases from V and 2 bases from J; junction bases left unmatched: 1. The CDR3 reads CASSYDRGQETQYF. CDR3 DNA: TGTGCCAGCAGTTACGACAGGGGACAAGAGACCCAGTACTTC.

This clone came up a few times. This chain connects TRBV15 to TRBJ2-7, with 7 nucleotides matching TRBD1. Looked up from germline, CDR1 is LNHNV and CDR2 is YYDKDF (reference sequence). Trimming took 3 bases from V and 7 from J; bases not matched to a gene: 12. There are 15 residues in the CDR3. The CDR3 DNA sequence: TGTGCCACCAGCAGGGCCCTCGGACAGGATGGGGAGCAGTACTTC. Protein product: CATSRALGQDGEQYF.

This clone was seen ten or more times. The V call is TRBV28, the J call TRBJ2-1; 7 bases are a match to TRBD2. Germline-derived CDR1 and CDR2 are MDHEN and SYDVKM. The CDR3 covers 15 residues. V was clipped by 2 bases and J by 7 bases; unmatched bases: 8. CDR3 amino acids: CASSLAGVRRNEQFF. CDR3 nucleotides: TGTGCCAGCAGTTTAGCGGGAGTAAGGAGGAATGAGCAGTTCTTC.

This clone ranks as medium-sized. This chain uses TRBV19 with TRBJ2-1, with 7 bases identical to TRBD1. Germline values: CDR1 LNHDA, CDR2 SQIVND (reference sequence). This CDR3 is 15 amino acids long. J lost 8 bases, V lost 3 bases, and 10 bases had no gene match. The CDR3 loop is CASSILRGTGHEQFF. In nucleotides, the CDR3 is TGTGCCAGTAGTATCCTCAGGGGGACCGGGCATGAGCAGTTCTTC. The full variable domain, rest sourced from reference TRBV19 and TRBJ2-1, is DGGITQSPKYLFRKEGQNVTLSCEQNLNHDAMYWYRQDPGQGLRLIYYSQIVNDFQKGDIAEGYSVSREKKESFPLTVTSAQKNPTAFYLCASSILRGTGHEQFFGPGTRLTVL.